This T cell receptor beta chain was identified in a study of regulatory T cells in long-lasting Graves disease. CDR3-region Arm-PCR and iRepertoire HTBI primers produced the TCR beta libraries. TCRdb reanalysed the multiplex PCR reads using MiXCR and keeps one entry per CDR3 protein. The sample records roughly 520,000 distinct CDR3 sequences, about 12% being singletons. In its sample, this clonotype was seen a few times. The CDR3 is 15 residues long. V was clipped by 0 bases and J by 3 bases; unmatched bases: 5. The germline gives CDR1 DFQATT, CDR2 SNEGSKA (reference sequence). Time point described: newly diagnosed GD, antithyroid drugs for less than 3 months. The TCR library was made from RNA extracted from PBMCs. This sample also appeared in a second study, on T cells in Graves' hyperthyroidism and ophthalmopathy.

Here the sequenced sample was peripheral blood mononuclear cells (PBMCs), taken at new diagnosis, from a patient treated with antithyroid drugs. The chain couples TRBV20-1 to TRBJ2-3, with TRBD2 matching over 8 bases. This clonotype originated in a woman in her twenties or thirties with Graves disease. As DNA, the CDR3 is TGCAGTGCTAGAGATCCCGGGACTAGGACAGATACGCAGTATTTT. Its translation is CSARDPGTRTDTQYF.